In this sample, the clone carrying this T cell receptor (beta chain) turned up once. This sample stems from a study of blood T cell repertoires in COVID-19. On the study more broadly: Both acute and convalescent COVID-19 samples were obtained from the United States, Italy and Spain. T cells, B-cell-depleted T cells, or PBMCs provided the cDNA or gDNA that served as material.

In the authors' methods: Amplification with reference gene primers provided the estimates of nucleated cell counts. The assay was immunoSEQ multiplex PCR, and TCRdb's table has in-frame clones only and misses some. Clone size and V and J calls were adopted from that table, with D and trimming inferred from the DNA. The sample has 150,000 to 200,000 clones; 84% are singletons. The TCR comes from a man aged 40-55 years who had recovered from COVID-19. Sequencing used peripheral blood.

The CDR3 loop reads CASSSSDRSNFEQYF. In DNA form, the CDR3 reads TGTGCCAGCAGCTCGTCGGACAGGTCTAACTTCGAGCAGTACTTC. The rearrangement links TRBV11-2 to TRBJ2-7; 7 bases are a match to TRBD1. The CDR3 loop spans 15 amino acids. Germline loops: CDR1 SGHAT, CDR2 FQNNGV. With V trimmed by 4 bases and J by 6 bases, 12 bases remained unmatched. Based on the CDR3 plus reference TRBV11-2 and TRBJ2-7, the full variable domain is EAGVAQSPRYKIIEKRQSVAFWCNPISGHATLYWYQQILGQGPKLLIQFQNNGVVDDSQLPKDRFSAERLKGVDSTLKIQPAKLEDSAVYLCASSSSDRSNFEQYFGPGTRLTVT.